This note documents a single T cell receptor (beta chain) sequence. Its antigen remains unidentified. The sample belongs to a study of human versus mouse CDR3 diversity and MHC coevolution. Sequencing was performed with immunoSEQ multiplex PCR; in TCRdb, only in-frame clones are kept and a portion is missing. The repertoire holds tens of thousands of clones, with approximately 94% as singletons. Study-wide points: Compared with mice, human CDR3s carried more deletions and insertions on average.

V shed 2 bases, J shed 7 bases, and the junction held 8 bases outside the gene matches. The CDR3 is made up of 14 amino acids. CDR1 and CDR2 from the germline V gene are SGHKS and YYEKEE (reference sequence). Sequenced: naive CD4+ T cells from blood. Subset defined: CD45RO-negative CD62L-positive naive CD4 T cells. The source of this sequence is a person aged 60 to 70 in good health. The chain couples TRBV5-5 to TRBJ1-1, with 7 bases identical to TRBD1. The CDR3 protein is CASSLQRQGSEAFF. CDR3 nucleotides: TGTGCCAGCAGCTTACAACGACAGGGTAGTGAAGCTTTCTTT.